The 14 T cell receptor beta chains presented below share a single source sample, sequenced in a study of T cells in Graves' hyperthyroidism and ophthalmopathy. Authors of the study amplified TCR beta CDR3 regions from RNA transcripts. RT-PCR in the first round (using the HTBI primer set) targeted the TCR CDR3. A single record per CDR3 protein comes from TCRdb applying MiXCR to the multiplex PCR reads. The table shows some 400,000 distinct CDR3 sequences, with about 14% occurring only once. The material sequenced was blood. The receptors stem from a woman aged 60-75 years with Graves' hyperthyroidism.

Regarding this clonotype: A much larger clone differs from this one at a single base, so this may be a read error. V gene TRBV12-3 or TRBV12-4 combines with J gene TRBJ2-1, with 13 positions matching TRBD2. This CDR3 region has 17 residues. J lost 3 bases, V lost 5 bases, and 7 bases had no gene match. The CDR3 here is CASSPGTSGDLYNEQFF. The CDR3 DNA follows: TGTGCCAGCAGTCCAGGGACTAGCGGGGATCTCTACAATGAGCAGTTCTTC.

This clonotype was counted only a few times. The rearrangement links TRBV20-1 to TRBJ2-4; tentatively, D is TRBD2 (5 bases). CDR1 DFQATT and CDR2 SNEGSKA come from the germline V gene (reference sequence). The CDR3 totals 16 residues. Trimming took 4 bases from V and 7 from J, leaving 23 bases between them. CDR3 residues: CSAKPRFSGSGNIQYF. The CDR3 DNA sequence: TGCAGTGCTAAGCCCCGGTTTTCGGGGTCCGGGAACATTCAGTACTTC.

This clonotype was seen repeatedly, ten times or more. The J gene is TRBJ2-5, the V gene TRBV10-3, with TRBD2 identical over 9 bases. The length of the CDR3 is 15 residues. Germline CDR1 ENHRY, CDR2 SYGVKD. J gave up 4 bases and V 0 bases, and 3 bases lay outside the gene matches. CDR3 in amino acids: CAISESAGGGETQYF. CDR3 nucleotides: TGTGCCATCAGTGAGTCGGCGGGAGGGGGAGAGACCCAGTACTTC.

In its sample, this clonotype was seen a few times. This chain links TRBV5-4 with TRBJ2-2; D is ambiguous. This CDR3 has 12 amino acids. Deletions cut 6 bases from V and 2 bases from J, with 5 bases between. In germline, CDR1 is SGHNT, CDR2 YYREEE (reference sequence). DNA of the CDR3: TGTGCCAGCATTCCCAACACCGGGGAGCTGTTTTTT. Translating gives CASIPNTGELFF. Filled out from reference TRBV5-4 and TRBJ2-2, the complete variable domain reads ETGVTQSPTHLIKTRGQQVTLRCSSQSGHNTVSWYQQALGQGPQFIFQYYREEENGRGNFPPRFSGLQFPNYSSELNVNALELDDSALYLCASIPNTGELFFGEGSRLTVL.

The table lists this clonotype with many counts. The rearrangement uses TRBV28 and TRBJ1-4; D might be TRBD1 (6 bases). V was shortened by 4 bases and J by 7 bases, with 13 bases between the two germline ends. Looked up from germline, CDR1 is MDHEN and CDR2 is SYDVKM. CDR3 size: 14 residues. CDR3 sequence (DNA): TGTGCCAGCAGTTCAGGGGAGGTTCTTGAAAAACTGTTTTTT. This gives the protein CASSSGEVLEKLFF.

The chain links TRBV29-1 to TRBJ2-1; tentatively, D is TRBD1 or TRBD2 (5 bases each). With 5 bases removed from V and 1 base from J, the gap between germline ends came to 18 bases. The CDR3 covers 16 residues. The germline V gene encodes CDR1 SQVTM and CDR2 ANQGSEA. Here the CDR3 reads CSVSGDGLLSYNEQFF. The DNA for the CDR3 is TGCAGCGTTTCTGGGGACGGCCTTTTGTCCTACAATGAGCAGTTCTTC.

This clonotype showed up many times. The chain joins TRBV6-1 to TRBJ2-5; tentatively, D is TRBD2 (5 bases). V was pared by 5 bases and J by 5 bases, with 18 bases between. Per germline, CDR1 MNHNS and CDR2 SASEGT. The CDR3 extends over 15 amino acids. This CDR3 is CASSRGRGSGETQYF. The CDR3 DNA reads TGTGCCAGCAGTAGAGGACGAGGGTCCGGGGAGACCCAGTACTTC.

This clonotype has a count of ten or more. The chain links TRBV11-2 to TRBJ1-1, with D maybe TRBD1 (6 bases). This CDR3 region has 12 residues. Germline CDR1 reads SGHAT; CDR2 reads FQNNGV. V was cut by 6 bases and J by 3 bases, with 8 bases left in between. The CDR3 coding sequence is TGTGCCAGCAGTCCAGGGGACACTGAAGCTTTCTTT. Protein: CASSPGDTEAFF.

This chain joins TRBV20-1 and TRBJ2-2; D is ambiguous. The germline gives CDR1 DFQATT, CDR2 SNEGSKA (reference sequence). CDR3 size: 13 residues. V was cut by 0 bases and J by 2 bases, with 4 bases left in between. CDR3: CSARDFNTGELFF. The CDR3, as DNA: TGCAGTGCTAGAGATTTTAACACCGGGGAGCTGTTTTTT.

The V call is TRBV29-1, the J call TRBJ1-1, with a tentative D call TRBD1 (6 bases). The V gene lost 1 base and the J gene lost 0 bases, with 9 bases spanning the gap. The CDR3 runs 14 residues. Germline CDR1 SQVTM, CDR2 ANQGSEA. The CDR3 DNA reads as TGCAGCGTTGAAGGCGGACAGTTGAACACTGAAGCTTTCTTT. It yields the protein CSVEGGQLNTEAFF.

This clonotype was recorded at least ten times. The chain combines TRBV20-1 with TRBJ2-7; 10 nucleotides line up with TRBD2. The CDR3 totals 16 residues. J gave up 1 base and V 5 bases, and 11 bases lay outside the gene matches. The germline V gene encodes CDR1 DFQATT and CDR2 SNEGSKA (reference sequence). CDR3 nucleotide sequence: TGCAGTGCTCTCCCGGGTAGCGGGAGGAGATCCTACGAGCAGTACTTC. Translating it yields CSALPGSGRRSYEQYF.

This clonotype has ten or more counts. J is TRBJ2-3 and V is TRBV4-1; D call uncertain. Per the germline V gene, CDR1 is MGHRA and CDR2 is YSYEKL. The CDR3 is 14 amino acids. Trimming left V 0 bases short and J 4 bases short, with 8 bases between. The CDR3 coding sequence is TGCGCCAGCAGCCAAGATGAATGGGCAGATACGCAGTATTTT. It encodes CASSQDEWADTQYF.

This clonotype occurred many times. This chain uses TRBV24-1 with TRBJ2-1, with D perhaps TRBD2 (6 bases). The germline V gene encodes CDR1 KGHDR and CDR2 SFDVKD. Trimming stripped 2 bases from V and 8 bases from J, with 24 bases between. CDR3 length equals 18 residues. For the CDR3, the DNA is TGTGCCACCAGTGATTCCCGTGGGAGCGGGCCTACCTTGGATGAGCAGTTCTTC. Translation: CATSDSRGSGPTLDEQFF.

The chain couples TRBV28 to TRBJ2-5, with D perhaps being TRBD1 or TRBD2 (5 bases each). The germline CDR1 and CDR2 sequences are MDHEN and SYDVKM. CDR3 length: 14 residues. Trimming shortened V by 5 bases and J by 5 bases, and 15 bases separated the two germline ends. The CDR3 coding sequence is TGTGCCAGCAGTCCAGGGAGCTGGGGGGAGACCCAGTACTTC. This sequence encodes CASSPGSWGETQYF.